Presented here are 30 T cell receptor beta chains from one specimen sequenced in a study of beta chain features in type 1 diabetes. The investigators reverse transcribed all of the isolated RNA, so they sequenced expressed TCRB transcripts. Profiling relied on immunoSEQ multiplex PCR, and the TCRdb table lists in-frame clones only, not all of them. The sample records around 340,000 clones, roughly a tenth being singletons. General study points: All four CD4+ subsets of Type 1 diabetes patients contained TCRB CDR3s that were moderately but significantly shorter.

Their target antigens are unknown. The sample consisted of central memory CD4+ T cells from blood. Every receptor here comes from a man between 25 and 39 years old with type 1 diabetes.

This clone came up many times. J is TRBJ1-1 and V is TRBV5-6; TRBD1 is a possible D gene (6 bases). The ends were cut back, 3 bases at V and 5 bases at J, with 14 bases in the middle. The V gene's germline CDR1 is SGHDT and CDR2 YYEEEE. CDR3 size: 14 residues. This CDR3 is CASSYGGRSTEAFF. The CDR3 DNA follows: TGTGCCAGCAGCTATGGGGGGCGCAGTACTGAAGCTTTCTTT.

This clone occurred a few times. The rearrangement joins TRBV27 to TRBJ1-1; no definite D call. The CDR3 sequence is 14 residues long. Germline V gene lookup returns CDR1 MNHEY and CDR2 SMNVEV (reference sequence). V was shortened by 5 bases and J by 4 bases, with 14 bases between the two germline ends. In nucleotides, the CDR3 is TGTGCCAGCAGTCCGCTGGGTCCGACCACTGAAGCTTTCTTT. The encoded protein is CASSPLGPTTEAFF.

There are many counts of this clone. The chain is built from TRBV30 and TRBJ1-4; no clear D. The ends were cut back, 4 bases at V and 7 bases at J, with 16 bases in the middle. CDR1 and CDR2 (germline): GTSNPN, SVGIG (reference sequence). This CDR3 comprises 14 residues. Here the CDR3 DNA reads TGTGCCTGGAATGTCCCGGGCAGACGTGAAAAACTGTTTTTT. The encoded protein is CAWNVPGRREKLFF.

This chain uses TRBV4-3 with TRBJ1-2; 11 nucleotides match TRBD1. The V gene's germline CDR1 is LGHNA and CDR2 YSLEER. V lost 7 bases and J lost 8; bases outside the gene matches: 6. The CDR3 spans 13 residues. The CDR3 reads CASTMGQGDGYTF. The CDR3 DNA sequence: TGCGCCAGCACCATGGGACAGGGGGACGGCTACACCTTC.

This clone was detected only a few times. The J gene is TRBJ2-5, the V gene TRBV7-2; 7 bases are a match to TRBD1. Germline CDR1 SGHTA, CDR2 FQGNSA. The J segment lost 4 bases and the V segment lost 3 bases, leaving 5 bases of the junction unmatched. The CDR3 is 14 residues long. The CDR3, as DNA: TGTGCCAGCAGCTTTACAGGGGAGCTAGAGACCCAGTACTTC. Translated: CASSFTGELETQYF.

The CDR3 spells CSARVGYEQYF. The CDR3 nucleotides are TGCAGTGCTCGCGTCGGCTACGAGCAGTACTTC. The chain uses TRBV20-1 and TRBJ2-7; no clear D. V was cut by 5 bases and J by 3 bases, with 8 bases left in between. The CDR3 contains 11 residues. Germline assignment: CDR1 DFQATT and CDR2 SNEGSKA (reference sequence).

Concerning this clone: Other DNA sequences in the sample encode the same CDR3. This chain uses TRBV7-9 with TRBJ2-5; a possible D gene is TRBD2 (6 bases). Germline V gene lookup returns CDR1 SEHNR and CDR2 FQNEAQ (reference sequence). The CDR3 covers 13 residues. V shed 3 bases and J shed 5 bases, with 10 bases lying between them. CDR3 protein: CASSFPGRETQYF. CDR3 nucleotide sequence: TGTGCCAGCAGCTTCCCGGGGAGGGAGACCCAGTACTTC. The whole variable domain, filled in from reference TRBV7-9 and TRBJ2-5, reads DTGVSQNPRHKITKRGQNVTFRCDPISEHNRLYWYRQTLGQGPEFLTYFQNEAQLEKSRLLSDRFSAERPKGSFSTLEIQRTEQGDSAMYLCASSFPGRETQYFGPGTRLLVL.

Only a few counts were recorded for this clone. V and J are TRBV27 and TRBJ1-5; D is uncertain. This CDR3 comprises 16 residues. V lost 3 bases to trimming and J lost 2 bases, with 14 bases between them. Germline V gene sequence: CDR1 MNHEY, CDR2 SMNVEV (reference sequence). CDR3 loop: CASSFSSSGGNQPQHF. CDR3 nucleotides: TGTGCCAGCAGTTTTTCCTCCTCCGGGGGCAATCAGCCCCAGCATTTT.

The chain is built from TRBV7-2 and TRBJ1-5, with D possibly TRBD1 on 5 matching bases. Germline V gene lookup returns CDR1 SGHTA and CDR2 FQGNSA. Between the trimmed V and J ends, which lost 0 bases and 3 bases, there was a span of 12 bases. The CDR3 sequence is 16 residues long. The CDR3 nucleotides are TGTGCCAGCAGCTTAGCGCAGGGAGGTTTCAATCAGCCCCAGCATTTT. Its protein is CASSLAQGGFNQPQHF.

This clone was counted a few times. The chain couples TRBV2 to TRBJ1-1; 11 bases match TRBD1. Per germline, CDR1 SNHLY and CDR2 FYNNEI. This CDR3 contains 16 residues. J lost 5 bases, V lost 5 bases, and 10 bases had no gene match. The DNA for the CDR3 is TGTGCCAGCAGTCTATTAAGGACAGGGGGCAGGACTGAAGCTTTCTTT. Translation gives CASSLLRTGGRTEAFF.

This clone was counted a few times. The V call is TRBV5-1, the J call TRBJ2-5, with D perhaps matching TRBD1 (7 bases). The germline V gene encodes CDR1 SGHRS and CDR2 YFSETQ. V was pared by 3 bases and J by 2 bases, with 17 bases between. The CDR3 is 16 amino acids. The CDR3 region is CASSWDLDRDQETQYF. DNA of the CDR3: TGCGCCAGCAGCTGGGACTTAGACAGGGATCAAGAGACCCAGTACTTC.

This clone was seen a few times. This chain connects TRBV9 to TRBJ1-2; perhaps TRBD1 as D (6 bases). The CDR3 runs 14 residues. Germline CDR1 SGDLS, CDR2 YYNGEE. Trimming shortened V by 1 base and J by 2 bases, and 9 bases separated the two germline ends. The CDR3 reads CASSVTDRNYGYTF. DNA for the CDR3: TGTGCCAGCAGCGTAACCGACAGGAACTATGGCTACACCTTC.

The rearrangement links TRBV9 to TRBJ2-7, with D possibly matching TRBD2 (6 bases). V was pared by 6 bases and J by 0 bases, with 16 bases between. CDR1 and CDR2 from the germline V gene are SGDLS and YYNGEE. This CDR3 spans 15 amino acids. In DNA, the CDR3 is TGTGCCAGCACCCCGGGGAGGATTCCCTCCTACGAGCAGTACTTC. It specifies CASTPGRIPSYEQYF.

The V gene is TRBV6-6, the J gene TRBJ1-2; D is uncertain. The CDR3 sequence is 12 residues long. CDR1 and CDR2 from the germline V gene are MNHNY and SVGAGI (reference sequence). Trimming cost V 5 bases and J 3 bases, with 7 bases left between them. In DNA, the CDR3 is TGTGCCAGCAGTCCAGGCCACTATGGCTACACCTTC. Translating gives CASSPGHYGYTF.

This clone has at least ten counts. The rearrangement joins TRBV10-3 to TRBJ2-2; D is unresolved. V lost 2 bases and J 0 bases, leaving 10 bases between the germline ends. This CDR3 contains 16 residues. Germline-derived CDR1 and CDR2 are ENHRY and SYGVKD. The CDR3 DNA is TGTGCCATCAGTGAGACCCCGAGCACGAACACCGGGGAGCTGTTTTTT. Its protein is CAISETPSTNTGELFF.

This clone came up a few times. The chain combines TRBV4-3 with TRBJ1-1; tentative D call: TRBD1 (5 bases). Germline assignment: CDR1 LGHNA and CDR2 YSLEER. The ends were cut back, 1 base at V and 1 base at J, with 10 bases in the middle. This CDR3 has 15 residues. CDR3 sequence (DNA): TGCGCCAGCAGCCAAGGCGCGACAGCGAACACTGAAGCTTTCTTT. Its protein is CASSQGATANTEAFF.

A few counts support this clone. The chain recombines TRBV30 with TRBJ2-7; 8 nucleotides match TRBD1. CDR1 GTSNPN and CDR2 SVGIG come from the germline V gene (reference sequence). V lost 3 bases to trimming and J lost 3 bases; unmatched junction nucleotides: 10. This CDR3 spans 15 amino acids. This chain's CDR3 is CAWSSGTGLYYEQYF. The DNA for the CDR3 is TGTGCCTGGAGCTCCGGGACAGGCCTCTACTACGAGCAGTACTTC.

This clone has only a few counts. The gene calls are TRBV18 and TRBJ2-1; D might be TRBD1 or TRBD2, each matching 5 bases. Germline lookup yields CDR1 KGHSH and CDR2 LQKENI. The CDR3 length is 15 residues. Trimming left V 3 bases short and J 5 bases short, with 14 bases between. The CDR3 bases are TGTGCCAGCTCACCGACCGGGACCGAGGACAATGAGCAGTTCTTC. Its translation is CASSPTGTEDNEQFF.

There are a few counts of this clone. This chain connects TRBV5-1 to TRBJ1-1; 9 bases are shared with TRBD1. V was pared by 3 bases and J by 1 base, with 10 bases of the junction left unmatched. This CDR3 spans 17 amino acids. Germline loops: CDR1 SGHRS, CDR2 YFSETQ. CDR3 residues: CASSSHPGQGRNTEAFF. The DNA of the CDR3 is TGCGCCAGCAGCTCGCATCCGGGACAGGGAAGGAACACTGAAGCTTTCTTT.

This clone was detected only a few times. The chain is built from TRBV28 and TRBJ2-3; tentative D call: TRBD2 (6 bases). This CDR3 region has 16 residues. The ends were cut back, 6 bases at V and 2 bases at J, with 18 bases in the middle. Germline-derived CDR1 and CDR2 are MDHEN and SYDVKM. The CDR3 protein is CASRTWGSGNTDTQYF. CDR3 nucleotides: TGTGCCAGCAGGACCTGGGGTAGCGGAAACACAGATACGCAGTATTTT.

This clone was counted only a few times. The chain uses TRBV10-3 and TRBJ1-5, with D perhaps TRBD1 (6 bases). V was trimmed by 0 bases and J by 2 bases, leaving 11 bases between them. The CDR3 length is 16 residues. Germline-derived CDR1 and CDR2 are ENHRY and SYGVKD. The CDR3: CAISESTGSGNQPQHF. The CDR3 nucleotides are TGTGCCATCAGTGAGTCAACAGGGAGTGGCAATCAGCCCCAGCATTTT.

The V gene is TRBV28, the J gene TRBJ1-6; unclear D gene. Germline V gene data show CDR1 as MDHEN and CDR2 as SYDVKM. Trimming shortened V by 11 bases and J by 7 bases, and 15 bases separated the two germline ends. This CDR3 comprises 13 residues. CDR3 region: CAVSTEANSPLHF. For the CDR3, the DNA is TGTGCCGTAAGCACGGAGGCGAATTCACCCCTCCACTTT.

The chain carries TRBV18 and TRBJ1-5; no firm D call. The V gene lost 2 bases and the J gene lost 4 bases, with 15 bases spanning the gap. Per germline, CDR1 KGHSH and CDR2 LQKENI. The CDR3 totals 16 residues. CDR3 DNA: TGTGCCAGCTCACCAACTGAGGGTGGAGGGAATCAGCCCCAGCATTTT. Translated, it gives CASSPTEGGGNQPQHF.

In this sample, this clone turned up a few times. This chain's CDR3 is CASSRDTGGTEAFF. The CDR3 DNA sequence: TGTGCCAGCAGCCGGGACACAGGGGGAACTGAAGCTTTCTTT. The chain links TRBV7-2 to TRBJ1-1, with TRBD1 matching over 8 bases. The CDR3 loop spans 14 amino acids. V was pared by 5 bases and J by 5 bases, with 7 bases of the junction left unmatched. Germline V lookup: CDR1 SGHTA, CDR2 FQGNSA.

This clone has just a few counts. J is TRBJ1-3 and V is TRBV4-1; no reliable D call. CDR3 length: 15 residues. Trimming removed 0 bases at V and 4 bases at J, with 10 bases between. Germline loops: CDR1 MGHRA, CDR2 YSYEKL. CDR3 residues: CASSQEARPGNTIYF. For the CDR3, the DNA is TGCGCCAGCAGCCAAGAGGCTCGCCCGGGAAACACCATATATTTT.

The chain combines TRBV5-6 with TRBJ1-6; D unresolved. Germline values: CDR1 SGHDT, CDR2 YYEEEE. Trimming stripped 0 bases from V and 5 bases from J, with 9 bases between. The CDR3 contains 15 residues. CDR3 nucleotides: TGTGCCAGCAGCTTGGATCCCAGAAATAATTCACCCCTCCACTTT. Its translation: CASSLDPRNNSPLHF.

CDR3 sequence: CASSFSTGNYGYTF. The DNA for the CDR3 is TGTGCCAGCAGCTTTTCGACAGGGAACTATGGCTACACCTTC. The J gene is TRBJ1-2, the V gene TRBV7-9, with 7 bases fitting TRBD1. The V gene end was trimmed by 3 bases and the J gene end by 2 bases; junction bases not matched to a gene: 3. This CDR3 contains 14 residues. The germline V gene has CDR1 SEHNR and CDR2 FQNEAQ (reference sequence).

This clone was seen only a few times. This rearrangement joins TRBV5-1 to TRBJ2-7; 10 nucleotides line up with TRBD1. Germline V lookup: CDR1 SGHRS, CDR2 YFSETQ. V dropped 0 bases and J dropped 6; count of bases not matched to a gene: 3. This CDR3 spans 14 amino acids. For the CDR3, the DNA is TGCGCCAGCAGCTTGGGGACAGGGGGTGGCGAGCAGTACTTC. Its translation: CASSLGTGGGEQYF.

The sample holds a few counts of this clone. J is TRBJ1-2 and V is TRBV5-4; D remains ambiguous. Germline CDR1 reads SGHNT; CDR2 reads YYREEE (reference sequence). V lost 4 bases and J lost 7, with 11 bases in between. This CDR3 comprises 12 residues. CDR3 DNA: TGTGCCAGCAGCCCCTGGAGCAGTGGCTACACCTTC. Protein sequence: CASSPWSSGYTF.

The chain combines TRBV12-5 with TRBJ1-5, with a tentative D call TRBD1 (6 bases). V lost 6 bases, J lost 0 bases, and 15 bases lay in between. The germline V gene has CDR1 LGHNT and CDR2 FRNRAP. This CDR3 spans 16 amino acids. CDR3: CASGVQQGYSNQPQHF. CDR3 nucleotide sequence: TGTGCTAGTGGGGTACAACAGGGCTATAGCAATCAGCCCCAGCATTTT.